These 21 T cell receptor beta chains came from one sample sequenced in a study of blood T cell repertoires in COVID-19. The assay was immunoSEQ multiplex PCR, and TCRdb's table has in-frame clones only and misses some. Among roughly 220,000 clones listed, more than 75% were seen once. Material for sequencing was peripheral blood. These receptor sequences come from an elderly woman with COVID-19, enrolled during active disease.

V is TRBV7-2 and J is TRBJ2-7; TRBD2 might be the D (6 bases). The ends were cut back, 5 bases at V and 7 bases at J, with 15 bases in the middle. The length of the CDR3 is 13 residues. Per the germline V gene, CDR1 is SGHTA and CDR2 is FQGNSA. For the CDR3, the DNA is TGTGCCAGCAGCGCGGGACCACCAGGGGAGCAGTACTTC. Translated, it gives CASSAGPPGEQYF.

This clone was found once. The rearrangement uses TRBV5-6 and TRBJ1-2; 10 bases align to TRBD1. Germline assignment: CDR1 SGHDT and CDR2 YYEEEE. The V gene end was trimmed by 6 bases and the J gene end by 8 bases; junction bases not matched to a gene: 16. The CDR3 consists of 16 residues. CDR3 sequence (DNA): TGTGCCAGCATCCCGAAAGGTGGACAGGGGGTTTACGGCTACACCTTC. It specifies CASIPKGGQGVYGYTF.

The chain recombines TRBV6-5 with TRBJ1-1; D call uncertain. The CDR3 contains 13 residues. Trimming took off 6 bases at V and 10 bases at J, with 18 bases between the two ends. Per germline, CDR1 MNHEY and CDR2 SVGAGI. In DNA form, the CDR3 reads TGTGCCAGCAGCGCGGACTCGATCAGTAGAGCTTTCTTT. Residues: CASSADSISRAFF.

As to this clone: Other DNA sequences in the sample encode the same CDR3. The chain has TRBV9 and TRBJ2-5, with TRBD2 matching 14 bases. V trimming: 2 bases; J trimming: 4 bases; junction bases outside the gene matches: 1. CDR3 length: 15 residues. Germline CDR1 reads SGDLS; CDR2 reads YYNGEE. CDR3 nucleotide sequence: TGTGCCAGCAGCGTGGGACTAGCGGGGGTAGAGACCCAGTACTTC. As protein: CASSVGLAGVETQYF.

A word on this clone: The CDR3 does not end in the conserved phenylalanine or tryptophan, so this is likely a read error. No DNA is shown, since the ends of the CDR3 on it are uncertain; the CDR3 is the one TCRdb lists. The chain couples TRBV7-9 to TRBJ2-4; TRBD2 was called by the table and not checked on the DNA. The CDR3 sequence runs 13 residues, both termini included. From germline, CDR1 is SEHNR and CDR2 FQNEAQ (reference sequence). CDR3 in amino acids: CASSSRTSGKIRI.

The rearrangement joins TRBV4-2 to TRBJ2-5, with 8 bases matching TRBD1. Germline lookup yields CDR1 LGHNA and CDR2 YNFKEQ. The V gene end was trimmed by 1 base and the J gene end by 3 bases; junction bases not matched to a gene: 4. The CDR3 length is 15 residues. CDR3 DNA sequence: TGTGCCAGCAGCCAAGCGGGACAGGAGAAAGAGACCCAGTACTTC. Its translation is CASSQAGQEKETQYF.

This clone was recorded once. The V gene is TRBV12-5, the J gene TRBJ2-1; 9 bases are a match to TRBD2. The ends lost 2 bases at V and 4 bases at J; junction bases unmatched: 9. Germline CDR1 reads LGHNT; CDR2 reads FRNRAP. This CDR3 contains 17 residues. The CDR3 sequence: CASGLYGKAGGYNEQFF. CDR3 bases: TGTGCTAGTGGTTTGTACGGGAAGGCGGGAGGGTACAATGAGCAGTTCTTC.

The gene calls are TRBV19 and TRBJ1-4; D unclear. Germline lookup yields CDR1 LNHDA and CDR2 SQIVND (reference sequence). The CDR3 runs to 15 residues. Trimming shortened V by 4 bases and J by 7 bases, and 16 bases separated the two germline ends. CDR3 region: CASSRKDLEAEKLFF. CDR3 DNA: TGTGCCAGTAGTAGGAAAGACCTGGAGGCTGAAAAACTGTTTTTT.

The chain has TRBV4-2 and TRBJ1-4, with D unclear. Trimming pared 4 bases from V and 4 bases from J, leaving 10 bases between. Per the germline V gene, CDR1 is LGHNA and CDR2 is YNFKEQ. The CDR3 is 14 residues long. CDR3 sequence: CASSPSAGNEKLFF. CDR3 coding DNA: TGTGCCAGCAGCCCCAGCGCGGGTAATGAAAAACTGTTTTTT.

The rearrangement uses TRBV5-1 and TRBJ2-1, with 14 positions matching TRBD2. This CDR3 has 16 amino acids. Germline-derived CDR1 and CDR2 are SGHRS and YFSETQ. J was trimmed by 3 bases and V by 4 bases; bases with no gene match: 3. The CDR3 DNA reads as TGCGCCAGCAGCGCCGGGACTAGCGGGGGCTACAATGAGCAGTTCTTC. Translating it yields CASSAGTSGGYNEQFF.

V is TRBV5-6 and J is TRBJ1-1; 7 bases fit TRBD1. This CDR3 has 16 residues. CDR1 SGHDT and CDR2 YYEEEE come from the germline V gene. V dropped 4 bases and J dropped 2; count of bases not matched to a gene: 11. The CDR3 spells CASSRERGQINTEAFF. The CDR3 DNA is TGTGCCAGCAGCCGAGAGAGGGGGCAGATCAACACTGAAGCTTTCTTT. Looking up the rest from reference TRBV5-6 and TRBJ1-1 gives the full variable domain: DAGVTQSPTHLIKTRGQQVTLRCSPKSGHDTVSWYQQALGQGPQFIFQYYEEEERQRGNFPDRFSGHQFPNYSSELNVNALLLGDSALYLCASSRERGQINTEAFFGQGTRLTVV.

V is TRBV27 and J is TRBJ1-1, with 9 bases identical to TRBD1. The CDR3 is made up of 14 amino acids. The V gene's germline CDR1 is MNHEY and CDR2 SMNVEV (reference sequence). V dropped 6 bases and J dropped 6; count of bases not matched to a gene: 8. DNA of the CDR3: TGTGCCAGCAGGGGCGAGACAGGGGGATCTGAAGCTTTCTTT. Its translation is CASRGETGGSEAFF.

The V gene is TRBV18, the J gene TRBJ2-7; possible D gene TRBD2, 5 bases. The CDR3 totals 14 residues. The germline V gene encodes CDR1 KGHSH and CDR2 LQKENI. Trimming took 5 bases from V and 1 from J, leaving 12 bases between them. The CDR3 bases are TGTGCCAGCTCAGCGGACTCCTTATCCTACGAGCAGTACTTC. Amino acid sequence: CASSADSLSYEQYF.

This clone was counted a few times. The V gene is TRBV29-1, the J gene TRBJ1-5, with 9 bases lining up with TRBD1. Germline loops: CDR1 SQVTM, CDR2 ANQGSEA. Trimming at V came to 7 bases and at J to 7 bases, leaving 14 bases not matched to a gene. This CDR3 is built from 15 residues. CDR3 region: CSARVGDRETQPQHF. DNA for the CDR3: TGCAGCGCCCGGGTAGGGGACAGGGAAACGCAGCCCCAGCATTTT.

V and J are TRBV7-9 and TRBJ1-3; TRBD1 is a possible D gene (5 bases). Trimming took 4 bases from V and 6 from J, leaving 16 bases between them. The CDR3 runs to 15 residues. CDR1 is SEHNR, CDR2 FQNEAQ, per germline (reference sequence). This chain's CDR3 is CASSSLVQGLNTIYF. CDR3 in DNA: TGTGCCAGCAGCTCCCTAGTGCAGGGCTTAAACACCATATATTTT. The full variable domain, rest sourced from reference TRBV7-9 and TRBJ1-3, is DTGVSQNPRHKITKRGQNVTFRCDPISEHNRLYWYRQTLGQGPEFLTYFQNEAQLEKSRLLSDRFSAERPKGSFSTLEIQRTEQGDSAMYLCASSSLVQGLNTIYFGEGSWLTVV.

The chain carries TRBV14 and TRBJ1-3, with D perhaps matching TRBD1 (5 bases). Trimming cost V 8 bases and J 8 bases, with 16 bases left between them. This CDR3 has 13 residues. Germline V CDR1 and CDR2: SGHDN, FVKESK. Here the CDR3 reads CASRQRGLDTIYF. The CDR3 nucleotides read TGTGCCAGCCGTCAAAGGGGTTTGGACACCATATATTTT.

CDR3 in DNA: TGCGCCATCCGGGTAGGAGGGACTAGCGGGGGGCTAAGCACAGATACGCAGTATTTT. This codes for CAIRVGGTSGGLSTDTQYF. The chain couples TRBV4-1 to TRBJ2-3, with 15 bases that match TRBD2. The germline gives CDR1 MGHRA, CDR2 YSYEKL. V dropped 10 bases and J dropped 0; count of bases not matched to a gene: 14. The CDR3 consists of 19 residues.

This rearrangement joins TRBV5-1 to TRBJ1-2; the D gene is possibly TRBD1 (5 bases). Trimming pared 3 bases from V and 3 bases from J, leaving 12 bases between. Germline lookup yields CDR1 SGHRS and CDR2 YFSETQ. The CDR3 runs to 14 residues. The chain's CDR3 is CASSWGQDYYGYTF. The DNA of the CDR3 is TGCGCCAGCAGCTGGGGCCAGGATTACTATGGCTACACCTTC.

CDR3 sequence (DNA): TGTGCCAGCAGCCCTGGAGGGACCCTTACCAAAAACATTCAGTACTTC. Translated, it gives CASSPGGTLTKNIQYF. The gene calls are TRBV5-6 and TRBJ2-4; a possible D gene is TRBD2 (6 bases). The V gene's germline CDR1 is SGHDT and CDR2 YYEEEE. The CDR3 covers 16 residues. V was pared by 4 bases and J by 2 bases, with 16 bases between. Together with reference TRBV5-6 and TRBJ2-4, the CDR3 gives the full variable domain: DAGVTQSPTHLIKTRGQQVTLRCSPKSGHDTVSWYQQALGQGPQFIFQYYEEEERQRGNFPDRFSGHQFPNYSSELNVNALLLGDSALYLCASSPGGTLTKNIQYFGAGTRLSVL.

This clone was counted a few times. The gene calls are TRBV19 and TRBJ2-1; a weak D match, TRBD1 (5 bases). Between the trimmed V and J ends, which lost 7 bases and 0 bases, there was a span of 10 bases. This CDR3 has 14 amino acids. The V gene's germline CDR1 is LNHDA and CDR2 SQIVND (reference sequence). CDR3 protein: CASTTGISYNEQFF. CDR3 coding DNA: TGTGCCAGTACAACAGGTATCTCCTACAATGAGCAGTTCTTC.

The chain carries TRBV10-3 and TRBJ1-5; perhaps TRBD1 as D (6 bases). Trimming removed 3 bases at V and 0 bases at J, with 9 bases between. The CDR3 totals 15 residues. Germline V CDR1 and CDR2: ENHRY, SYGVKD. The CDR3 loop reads CAISERDTSNQPQHF. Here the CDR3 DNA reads TGTGCCATCAGTGAAAGGGACACTAGCAATCAGCCCCAGCATTTT.